Listed here are 26 T cell receptor beta chains from one sample, sequenced in a study of T cell clonality in common variable immunodeficiency. Study results and limitations: Reportedly, TCR beta sequences from common variable immunodeficiency showed fewer deletions and N-nucleotide insertions.

The protocol was immunoSEQ multiplex PCR, while the TCRdb copy is restricted to in-frame clones and leaves out a portion. The table lists approximately 30,000 clones, with no singletons. These receptors lack a known antigen. The specimen sequenced was peripheral blood mononuclear cells. The receptors were sampled from a human donor with common variable immunodeficiency.

On this clone: The sequenced fragment ends 3 residues before the CDR3 boundary, so the rest is inferred from the germline J gene. The rearrangement links TRBV7-3 to TRBJ2-3, with D possibly TRBD2 on 5 matching bases. Germline V gene sequence: CDR1 SGHTA, CDR2 FQGTGA. The CDR3 sequence is 14 residues long. The V gene lost 5 bases and the J gene lost 0 bases, with 9 bases spanning the gap. The CDR3 bases that were read are TGTGCCAGCAGCCCAGGCGGGAGCACAGATACG. This codes for CASSPGGSTDT. The whole CDR3 protein is CASSPGGSTDTQYF.

This clone was detected a few times. The read is 3 residues too short to cover the CDR3 end, so that end is filled in from the germline J gene. The chain links TRBV18 to TRBJ1-2, with D unresolved. Per the germline V gene, CDR1 is KGHSH and CDR2 is LQKENI. The CDR3 has 13 amino acids. The CDR3 protein is CASSPRAAGGYTF. CDR3 bases read: TGTGCCAGCTCACCACGGGCAGCTGGGGGC.

The CDR3 is CASSELFATNEKLFF. The CDR3 bases that were read are TGTGCCAGCAGTGAATTGTTCGCAACTAATGAAAAA. V is TRBV6-1 and J is TRBJ1-4, with unresolved D. The read gets to within 3 residues of the CDR3 end, and the germline J gene fills in the rest. The CDR3 loop spans 15 amino acids. Trimming removed 2 bases from V and 0 bases from J, with 7 bases in between. From germline, CDR1 is MNHNS and CDR2 SASEGT.

There are many counts of this clone. The CDR3 bases that were read are TGCGCCAGCGGCCCGGGTCCCACAGATACG. Amino acid sequence: CASGPGPTDT. The full CDR3 protein is CASGPGPTDTQYF. The V and J genes are TRBV5-1 and TRBJ2-3, with D hard to call. Sequencing ends 3 residues short of the CDR3 end; the germline J gene provides the rest. The CDR3 has 13 residues. With 7 bases removed from V and 2 bases from J, the gap between germline ends came to 11 bases. Germline CDR1 reads SGHRS; CDR2 reads YFSETQ.

A remark on this clone: The CDR3 end falls 3 residues outside the read, so it is completed with the germline J gene. The V call is TRBV5-6, the J call TRBJ2-7; 9 nucleotides agree with TRBD1. Germline V gene data show CDR1 as SGHDT and CDR2 as YYEEEE. With V trimmed by 0 bases and J by 5 bases, 3 bases remained unmatched. The CDR3 has 14 residues. The DNA read from the CDR3 is TGTGCCAGCAGCTTGGGGGACAGGGCTAACGAG. The encoded protein is CASSLGDRANE. The CDR3 as a whole reads CASSLGDRANEQYF.

In regard to this clone: With the read ending 3 residues before the CDR3 end, the germline J gene is used to fill in that end. The chain joins TRBV7-6 to TRBJ2-5, with 12 bases matching TRBD1. The germline V gene encodes CDR1 SGHVS and CDR2 FNYEAQ. The CDR3 extends over 15 amino acids. V was pared by 4 bases and J by 4 bases, with 4 bases of the junction left unmatched. CDR3 amino acids: CASSSRDRGPETQYF. The sequenced CDR3 bases are TGTGCCAGCAGCTCGAGGGACAGGGGGCCAGAGACC.

Turning to this clone: The read terminates 3 residues before the CDR3 end, so the remaining end is supplied by the germline J gene. The chain employs TRBV7-8 and TRBJ2-7; possibly TRBD1 for D (6 bases). Trimming stripped 5 bases from V and 6 bases from J, with 14 bases between. Germline CDR1 and CDR2: SGHVS and FQNEAQ. CDR3 size: 13 residues. The DNA read from the CDR3 is TGTGCCAGCAGCCCTCGGGCCAGGGGCGAG. This translates into CASSPRARGE. The whole CDR3 sequence reads CASSPRARGEQYF.

This clone was recorded at least ten times. The sequenced fragment ends 3 residues before the CDR3 boundary, so the rest is inferred from the germline J gene. The chain has TRBV5-4 and TRBJ2-3, with TRBD2 matching 9 bases. Trimming took 0 bases from V and 5 from J; bases not matched to a gene: 7. The CDR3 length is 16 residues. CDR1 is SGHNT, CDR2 YYREEE, per germline (reference sequence). CDR3 sequence: CASSLGAGGLGDTQYF. CDR3 DNA (partial): TGTGCCAGCAGCTTGGGGGCGGGGGGGCTTGGAGATACG.

As for this clone: The DNA ends 3 residues before the CDR3 does, and the rest of the CDR3 is filled in from the germline J gene. The J gene is TRBJ2-1, the V gene TRBV7-3, with TRBD1 matching over 8 bases. CDR1 and CDR2 from the germline V gene are SGHTA and FQGTGA. The length of the CDR3 is 14 residues. The J segment lost 6 bases and the V segment lost 0 bases, leaving 1 base of the junction unmatched. The sequenced CDR3 bases are TGTGCCAGCAGCTTAACGGGGACAGGCAATGAG. Protein sequence: CASSLTGTGNE. The whole CDR3 reads CASSLTGTGNEQFF. The full variable domain, completed using reference TRBV7-3 and TRBJ2-1, is GAGVSQTPSNKVTEKGKYVELRCDPISGHTALYWYRQSLGQGPEFLIYFQGTGAADDSGLPNDRFFAVRPEGSVSTLKIQRTERGDSAVYLCASSLTGTGNEQFFGPGTRLTVL.

This clone came up a few times. The missing CDR3 end, 3 residues past where the read stops, is filled in from the germline J gene. The chain is built from TRBV7-2 and TRBJ2-6; D is uncertain. The germline CDR1 and CDR2 sequences are SGHTA and FQGNSA. The length of the CDR3 is 15 residues. V dropped 1 base and J dropped 0 bases, with 4 bases sitting between them. The CDR3 is CASSLGLSGANVLTF. The sequenced part of the CDR3 DNA is TGTGCCAGCAGCTTAGGGCTCTCTGGGGCCAACGTC.

This clone has more than one count but fewer than ten. Coverage ceases 3 residues before the CDR3 finishes, and the germline J gene fills in the end. V usage is TRBV19 and J usage is TRBJ1-5; weak D call: TRBD1 (5 bases). V lost 9 bases and J 6 bases, leaving 18 bases between the germline ends. Germline-derived CDR1 and CDR2 are LNHDA and SQIVND (reference sequence). This CDR3 region has 14 residues. The DNA read from the CDR3 is TGTGCCAGCGAAAGGGCAGGGATGGTTCAGCCC. Protein: CASERAGMVQP. The whole CDR3 is CASERAGMVQPQHF.

This clone was seen repeatedly, ten times or more. Sequencing ends 3 residues short of the CDR3 end; the germline J gene provides the rest. V usage is TRBV20-1 and J usage is TRBJ2-2, with D possibly being TRBD1 (5 bases). Trimming shortened V by 1 base and J by 2 bases, and 11 bases separated the two germline ends. Germline values: CDR1 DFQATT, CDR2 SNEGSKA (reference sequence). CDR3 size: 15 residues. The DNA read from the CDR3 is TGCAGTGCTAGAGGCTCTAGGACAAACACCGGGGAG. As protein: CSARGSRTNTGE. Given in full, the CDR3 is CSARGSRTNTGELFF.

This clone was seen at least ten times. The observed sequence ends 3 residues before the CDR3 terminus, with the missing tail filled in from the germline J gene. This chain uses TRBV5-1 with TRBJ2-3, with D unresolved. The germline V and J ends were trimmed by 3 bases and 3 bases, with 11 bases remaining between them. This CDR3 has 14 residues. Germline-derived CDR1 and CDR2 are SGHRS and YFSETQ. Incomplete CDR3 DNA: TGCGCCAGCAGCTCGGGTGTTCCGACAGATACG. Protein sequence: CASSSGVPTDT. The CDR3 as a whole reads CASSSGVPTDTQYF.

Remarks on this clone: The read gets to within 3 residues of the CDR3 end, and the germline J gene fills in the rest. The chain recombines TRBV7-9 with TRBJ1-4, with 8 bases that match TRBD1. Germline V gene sequence: CDR1 SEHNR, CDR2 FQNEAQ (reference sequence). This CDR3 contains 14 residues. The junction had 7 bases not matched to a gene; V was cut back by 8 bases and J by 5 bases. The CDR3 region is CASGGTGENEKLFF. The part of the CDR3 DNA that was read is TGTGCCAGCGGGGGGACAGGAGAAAATGAAAAA.

Concerning this clone: The read falls 3 residues short of the CDR3 end, and the missing part is taken from the germline J gene. V is TRBV30 and J is TRBJ1-3, with D perhaps TRBD1 (5 bases). This CDR3 is 16 amino acids long. V dropped 0 bases and J dropped 1 base, with 13 bases sitting between them. Germline CDR1 reads GTSNPN; CDR2 reads SVGIG (reference sequence). The CDR3 sequence: CAWSVRQTFSGNTIYF. CDR3 DNA (partial): TGTGCCTGGAGTGTACGACAGACTTTTTCTGGAAACACC.

Worth noting for this clone: The read ends 3 residues before the CDR3 terminus; that terminus is restored from the germline J gene. This chain uses TRBV6-2 or TRBV6-3 with TRBJ1-2; 8 positions match TRBD1. Per the germline V gene, CDR1 is MNHEY and CDR2 is SVGEGT. The CDR3 runs to 16 residues. CDR3 DNA (partial): TGTGCCAGCAGTTCCGGCGATTGGCAGGGGGCGCGGGGC. Its protein is CASSSGDWQGARG. The full-length CDR3 reads as CASSSGDWQGARGYTF.

This clone was seen more than once but under ten times. The read gets to within 3 residues of the CDR3 end, and the germline J gene fills in the rest. The V and J genes are TRBV7-2 and TRBJ1-2, with 10 bases matching TRBD1. The CDR3 contains 15 residues. Per the germline V gene, CDR1 is SGHTA and CDR2 is FQGNSA. The V segment lost 2 bases and the J segment 7 bases; nucleotides outside the gene matches: 7. The CDR3 region is CASSLRGQGLGGYTF. The part of the CDR3 DNA that was read is TGTGCCAGCAGCTTAAGGGGACAGGGGTTGGGTGGC.

As concerns this clone: The DNA ends 3 residues before the CDR3 does, and the rest of the CDR3 is filled in from the germline J gene. The gene calls are TRBV19 and TRBJ2-3, with D perhaps matching TRBD2 (7 bases). This CDR3 spans 15 amino acids. Trimming took 7 bases from V and 0 from J, leaving 14 bases between them. In germline, CDR1 is LNHDA, CDR2 SQIVND (reference sequence). CDR3 protein: CASTRGRGSTDTQYF. Partial CDR3 DNA: TGTGCCAGTACCCGGGGGCGGGGGAGCACAGATACG.

This clone showed up just a few times. The read terminates 3 residues ahead of where the CDR3 ends, so the germline J gene completes it. V usage is TRBV18 and J usage is TRBJ1-1; 8 bases align to TRBD1. From germline, CDR1 is KGHSH and CDR2 LQKENI. This CDR3 is built from 17 residues. V lost 2 bases and J lost 3; bases outside the gene matches: 11. The sequenced CDR3 bases are TGTGCCAGCTCACCAGGGACAGGACAGGGAACGGACACTGAA. It is translated as CASSPGTGQGTDTE. The full CDR3 protein reads CASSPGTGQGTDTEAFF.

There are many counts of this clone. The CDR3 is cut off 3 residues early in the read; its end comes from the germline J gene. The J gene is TRBJ2-1, the V gene TRBV4-2; D unresolved. V gave up 4 bases and J gave up 5 bases, with 21 bases separating them. CDR3 length: 17 amino acids. Germline CDR1 and CDR2: LGHNA and YNFKEQ. The CDR3 here is CASSLDDHQALHNEQFF. The sequenced CDR3 bases are TGTGCCAGCAGCCTTGACGACCATCAGGCCCTCCACAATGAG.

This clone was counted only a few times. Coverage ceases 3 residues before the CDR3 finishes, and the germline J gene fills in the end. The gene calls are TRBV19 and TRBJ1-6; 7 bases align to TRBD1. The CDR3 is made up of 14 amino acids. In germline, CDR1 is LNHDA, CDR2 SQIVND (reference sequence). With V trimmed by 7 bases and J by 4 bases, 4 bases remained unmatched. CDR3 DNA (partial): TGTGCCAGTAACCGACAGGGATATAATTCACCC. It yields the protein CASNRQGYNSP. The whole CDR3 sequence is CASNRQGYNSPLHF.

This clone was recorded a few times. Coverage ceases 3 residues before the CDR3 finishes, and the germline J gene fills in the end. V is TRBV19 and J is TRBJ2-2, with a tentative D call TRBD1 (5 bases). The CDR3 totals 15 residues. Looked up from germline, CDR1 is LNHDA and CDR2 is SQIVND (reference sequence). Trimming removed 3 bases at V and 6 bases at J, with 14 bases between. This CDR3 is CASSIVRVGAGELFF. CDR3 bases read: TGTGCCAGTAGTATTGTCCGGGTAGGGGCCGGGGAG. The variable domain in full, with the rest retrieved from reference TRBV19 and TRBJ2-2, is DGGITQSPKYLFRKEGQNVTLSCEQNLNHDAMYWYRQDPGQGLRLIYYSQIVNDFQKGDIAEGYSVSREKKESFPLTVTSAQKNPTAFYLCASSIVRVGAGELFFGEGSRLTVL.

There are many counts of this clone. Read data end 3 residues before the CDR3 end; the end is taken from the germline J gene. The gene calls are TRBV20-1 and TRBJ1-6; 7 bases match TRBD1. The CDR3 has 18 residues. Germline-derived CDR1 and CDR2 are DFQATT and SNEGSKA (reference sequence). J lost 0 bases, V lost 0 bases, and 8 bases had no gene match. This chain's CDR3 is CSARDLSQGGSYNSPLHF. The part of the CDR3 DNA that was read is TGCAGTGCTAGAGATCTGAGCCAGGGGGGCTCCTATAATTCACCC.

This clone was found many times. The read ends 3 residues shy of where the CDR3 ends; the end is completed using the germline J gene. This rearrangement joins TRBV12-3 or TRBV12-4 to TRBJ1-1, with 9 nucleotides matching TRBD1. V lost 3 bases to trimming and J lost 0 bases; unmatched junction nucleotides: 5. The CDR3 is 16 amino acids. Partial CDR3 DNA: TGTGCCAGCAGTTTCTCCGGGACAGGGATGAACACTGAA. Encoded protein: CASSFSGTGMNTE. The full CDR3 reads CASSFSGTGMNTEAFF.

Of note for this clone: The read ends 3 residues shy of where the CDR3 ends; the end is completed using the germline J gene. This sequence joins TRBV18 and TRBJ2-3, with a weak D call TRBD2 (5 bases). Per the germline V gene, CDR1 is KGHSH and CDR2 is LQKENI. Trimming pared 1 base from V and 6 bases from J, leaving 8 bases between. This CDR3 contains 13 residues. The DNA read from the CDR3 is TGTGCCAGCTCACCACGGTCGGGGGATACG. Amino acids: CASSPRSGDT. The whole CDR3 protein is CASSPRSGDTQYF.

This clone was observed at least ten times. The read comes to an end 3 residues before the CDR3 does, leaving the germline J gene to fill in the end. The chain uses TRBV29-1 and TRBJ1-2, with TRBD1 as a possible D gene (5 bases). V lost 6 bases to trimming and J lost 5 bases, with 10 bases between them. Looked up from germline, CDR1 is SQVTM and CDR2 is ANQGSEA. The CDR3 is made up of 11 amino acids. The sequenced CDR3 bases are TGCAGCGTCCGGGGGGGATATGGC. Amino acids: CSVRGGYG. The whole CDR3 region reads CSVRGGYGYTF. Looking up the rest from reference TRBV29-1 and TRBJ1-2 gives the full variable domain: SAVISQKPSRDICQRGTSLTIQCQVDSQVTMMFWYRQQPGQSLTLIATANQGSEATYESGFVIDKFPISRPNLTFSTLTVSNMSPEDSSIYLCSVRGGYGYTFGSGTRLTVV.